Presented here are 9 T cell receptor beta chains from one specimen sequenced in a study of CD8+ T cells in alopecia areata. RNA extraction was followed by reverse transcription into cDNA, which acted as the sequencing template. Method: immunoSEQ multiplex PCR; TCRdb's copy keeps in-frame clones and lacks some. Among approximately 280,000 clones listed, nearly 60% were seen once. Indicated treatment: oral pan-JAK inhibitor, 5-10 mg twice daily. The material sequenced was CD4+ T cells sorted from blood, taken at week 24, from a patient treated with tofacitinib. The receptors come from a human donor with alopecia areata.

Concerning this clone: The sample contains more than one DNA sequence encoding this CDR3. The CDR3: CAWRGQLNTEAFF. DNA for the CDR3: TGTGCCTGGAGGGGACAACTGAACACTGAAGCTTTCTTT. The gene calls are TRBV30 and TRBJ1-1, with a tentative D call TRBD1 (6 bases). Per the germline V gene, CDR1 is GTSNPN and CDR2 is SVGIG (reference sequence). V was pared by 3 bases and J by 0 bases, with 8 bases between. The CDR3 covers 13 residues.

In its sample, this clone was seen a few times. This CDR3 reads CAISVTGPNEQFF. CDR3 DNA sequence: TGTGCCATCAGTGTAACTGGCCCCAATGAGCAGTTCTTC. The rearrangement uses TRBV10-3 and TRBJ2-1; D not certain. V lost 4 bases and J lost 6, with 10 bases in between. CDR1 and CDR2 from the germline V gene are ENHRY and SYGVKD. The CDR3 totals 13 residues.

The genes are TRBV29-1 and TRBJ1-2; a possible D gene is TRBD1 (6 bases). The V gene lost 0 bases and the J gene lost 8 bases, with 16 bases spanning the gap. This CDR3 is 14 amino acids long. Germline V gene lookup returns CDR1 SQVTM and CDR2 ANQGSEA. The CDR3 protein is CSVEDHRGARGYTF. DNA of the CDR3: TGCAGCGTTGAAGATCATCGGGGGGCGCGAGGCTACACCTTC.

The J gene is TRBJ2-5, the V gene TRBV7-9, with 9 bases lining up with TRBD1. Germline loops: CDR1 SEHNR, CDR2 FQNEAQ (reference sequence). This CDR3 contains 15 residues. The trim removed 4 bases at V and 3 bases at J, leaving 6 bases unmatched. The CDR3 here is CASSSPGQGKETQYF. The CDR3, as DNA: TGTGCCAGCAGCTCCCCGGGACAGGGAAAAGAGACCCAGTACTTC.

CDR3 in amino acids: CAISESREQYF. The DNA for the CDR3 is TGTGCCATCAGTGAGTCAAGGGAGCAGTACTTC. V is TRBV10-3 and J is TRBJ2-7; unclear D gene. Germline assignment: CDR1 ENHRY and CDR2 SYGVKD. V was shortened by 0 bases and J by 7 bases, with 4 bases between the two germline ends. This CDR3 spans 11 amino acids.

V and J are TRBV5-5 and TRBJ2-2; D is unclear. Germline CDR1 is SGHKS and CDR2 is YYEKEE (reference sequence). The CDR3 has 13 residues. Trimming removed 4 bases from V and 6 bases from J, with 10 bases in between. CDR3 protein: CASSPRSAGELFF. The CDR3 DNA reads TGTGCCAGCAGCCCCCGGTCGGCCGGGGAGCTGTTTTTT.

The chain is built from TRBV6-1 and TRBJ2-7; a weak D match, TRBD2 (5 bases). Trimming shortened V by 6 bases and J by 3 bases, and 18 bases separated the two germline ends. The CDR3 totals 15 residues. Germline V gene lookup returns CDR1 MNHNS and CDR2 SASEGT. CDR3 nucleotide sequence: TGTGCCAGCAGCTCTTCCGGGCCAGGAGGCTACGAGCAGTACTTC. Protein product: CASSSSGPGGYEQYF.

V gene TRBV9 combines with J gene TRBJ2-1; the match to TRBD1 covers 7 bases. Trimming at V came to 4 bases and at J to 2 bases, leaving 6 bases not matched to a gene. The CDR3 sequence is 15 residues long. CDR1 SGDLS and CDR2 YYNGEE come from the germline V gene. The CDR3: CASSLRQGAYNEQFF. The DNA for the CDR3 is TGTGCCAGCAGCCTCCGACAGGGTGCCTACAATGAGCAGTTCTTC.

This chain joins TRBV2 and TRBJ1-1, with no clear D. V was trimmed by 7 bases and J by 5 bases, leaving 8 bases between them. The V gene's germline CDR1 is SNHLY and CDR2 FYNNEI. The CDR3 contains 11 residues. CDR3 sequence (DNA): TGTGCCAGCATCCTATCAACTGAAGCTTTCTTT. This codes for CASILSTEAFF.